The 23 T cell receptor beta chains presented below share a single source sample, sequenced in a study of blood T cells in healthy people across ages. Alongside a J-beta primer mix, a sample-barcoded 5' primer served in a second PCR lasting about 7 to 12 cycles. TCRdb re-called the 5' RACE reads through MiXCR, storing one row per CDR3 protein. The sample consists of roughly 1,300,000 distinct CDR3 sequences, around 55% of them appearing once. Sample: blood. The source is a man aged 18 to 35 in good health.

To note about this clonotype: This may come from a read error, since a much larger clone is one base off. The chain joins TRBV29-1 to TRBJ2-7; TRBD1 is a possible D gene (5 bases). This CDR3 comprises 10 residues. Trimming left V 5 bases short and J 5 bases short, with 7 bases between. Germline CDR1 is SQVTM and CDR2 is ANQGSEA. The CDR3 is CSVTDNEQYF. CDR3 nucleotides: TGCAGCGTTACGGACAACGAGCAGTACTTC.

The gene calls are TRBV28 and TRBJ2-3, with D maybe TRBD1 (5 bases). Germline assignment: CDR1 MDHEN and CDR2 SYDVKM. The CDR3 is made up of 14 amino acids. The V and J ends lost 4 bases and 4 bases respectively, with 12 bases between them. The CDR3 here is CASSSRVLADTQYF. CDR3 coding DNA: TGTGCCAGCAGTTCCAGGGTGTTGGCAGATACGCAGTATTTT.

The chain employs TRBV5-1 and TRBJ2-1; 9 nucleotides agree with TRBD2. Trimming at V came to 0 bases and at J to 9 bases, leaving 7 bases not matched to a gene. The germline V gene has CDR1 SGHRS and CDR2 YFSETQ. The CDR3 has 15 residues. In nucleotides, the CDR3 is TGCGCCAGCAGCTTGGGGGCGGGAGGGCCAGGTGAGCAGTTCTTC. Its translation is CASSLGAGGPGEQFF. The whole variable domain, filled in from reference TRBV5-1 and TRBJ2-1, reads KAGVTQTPRYLIKTRGQQVTLSCSPISGHRSVSWYQQTPGQGLQFLFEYFSETQRNKGNFPGRFSGRQFSNSRSEMNVSTLELGDSALYLCASSLGAGGPGEQFFGPGTRLTVL.

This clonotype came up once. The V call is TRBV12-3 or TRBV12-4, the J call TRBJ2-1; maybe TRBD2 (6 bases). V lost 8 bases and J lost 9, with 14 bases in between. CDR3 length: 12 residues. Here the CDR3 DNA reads TGTGCCAGCCGGAGGGGAGAGGGTGAGCAGTTCTTC. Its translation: CASRRGEGEQFF.

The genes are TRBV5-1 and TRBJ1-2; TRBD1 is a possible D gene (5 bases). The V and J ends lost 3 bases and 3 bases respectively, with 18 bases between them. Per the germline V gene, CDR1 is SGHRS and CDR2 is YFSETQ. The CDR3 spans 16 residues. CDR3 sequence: CASSYSVGVLDYGYTF. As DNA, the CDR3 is TGCGCCAGCAGCTATAGCGTAGGGGTTTTGGACTATGGCTACACCTTC.

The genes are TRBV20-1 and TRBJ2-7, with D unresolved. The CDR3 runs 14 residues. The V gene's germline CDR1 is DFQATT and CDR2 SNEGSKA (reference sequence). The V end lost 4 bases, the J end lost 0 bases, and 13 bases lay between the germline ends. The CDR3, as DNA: TGCAGTGCTAAGGGTTCGGGTAGCTCCTACGAGCAGTACTTC. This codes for CSAKGSGSSYEQYF.

CDR3 coding DNA: TGTGCCAGCAGTTTATTAGGGGGCGCTGAAGCTTTCTTT. It is translated as CASSLLGGAEAFF. The chain recombines TRBV12-3 or TRBV12-4 with TRBJ1-1, with TRBD1 identical over 7 bases. The trim removed 2 bases at V and 6 bases at J, leaving 3 bases unmatched. The CDR3 sequence is 13 residues long.

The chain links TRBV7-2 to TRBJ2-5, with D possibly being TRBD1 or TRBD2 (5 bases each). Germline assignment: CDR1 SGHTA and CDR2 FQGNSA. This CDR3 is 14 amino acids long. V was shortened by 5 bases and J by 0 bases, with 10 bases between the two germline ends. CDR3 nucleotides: TGTGCCAGCAGCGTGGGACCCCACCAAGAGACCCAGTACTTC. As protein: CASSVGPHQETQYF.

In DNA, the CDR3 is TGTGCCAGCAGCTCTCTAGCGGAAGGGTGGGGTGAGCAGTACTTC. Translated: CASSSLAEGWGEQYF. The genes are TRBV7-9 and TRBJ2-7; 7 nucleotides align to TRBD2. This CDR3 has 15 residues. Germline trimming cut 4 bases from V and 7 bases from J; bases unmatched to any gene: 13. Germline V lookup: CDR1 SEHNR, CDR2 FQNEAQ (reference sequence).

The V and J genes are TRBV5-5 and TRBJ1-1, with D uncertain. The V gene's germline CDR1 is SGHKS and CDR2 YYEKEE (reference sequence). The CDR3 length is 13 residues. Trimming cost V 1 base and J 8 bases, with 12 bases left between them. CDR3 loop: CASSLRLELEAFF. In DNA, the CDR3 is TGTGCCAGCAGCTTGCGCCTCGAACTCGAAGCTTTCTTT.

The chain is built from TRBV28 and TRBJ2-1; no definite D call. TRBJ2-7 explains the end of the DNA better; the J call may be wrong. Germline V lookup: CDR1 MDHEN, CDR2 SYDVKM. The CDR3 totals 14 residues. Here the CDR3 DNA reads TGTGCCAGCAGCCACCAGGTCGGAGCCTACGAGCAGTACTTC. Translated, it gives CASSHQVGAYEQYF.

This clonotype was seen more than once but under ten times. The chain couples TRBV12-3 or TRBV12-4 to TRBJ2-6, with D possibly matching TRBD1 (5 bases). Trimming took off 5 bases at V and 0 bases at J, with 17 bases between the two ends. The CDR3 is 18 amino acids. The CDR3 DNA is TGTGCCAGCAGTGCGCAGGGATTCCCAAACTCTGGGGCCAACGTCCTGACTTTC. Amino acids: CASSAQGFPNSGANVLTF.

CDR3 DNA sequence: TGCGCCAGCAGCCCTATTCGGGCTAGCGGCAACAATGAGCAGTACTTC. Amino acids: CASSPIRASGNNEQYF. This chain joins TRBV5-1 and TRBJ2-5, with 7 bases that match TRBD2. The junction had 20 bases not matched to a gene; V was cut back by 4 bases and J by 11 bases. From germline, CDR1 is SGHRS and CDR2 YFSETQ. The CDR3 length is 16 residues. Filled out from reference TRBV5-1 and TRBJ2-5, the complete variable domain reads KAGVTQTPRYLIKTRGQQVTLSCSPISGHRSVSWYQQTPGQGLQFLFEYFSETQRNKGNFPGRFSGRQFSNSRSEMNVSTLELGDSALYLCASSPIRASGNNEQYFGPGTRLLVL.

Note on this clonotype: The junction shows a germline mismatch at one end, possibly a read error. CDR3 coding DNA: TGTGCCGGCAGTTACGGTCCGGTCGGGGGGCGCAGGGGATCACCCCTCCACTTT. As protein: CAGSYGPVGGRRGSPLHF. The chain employs TRBV6-5 and TRBJ1-6; D is possibly TRBD1 (6 bases). Germline-derived CDR1 and CDR2 are MNHEY and SVGAGI. This CDR3 spans 18 amino acids.

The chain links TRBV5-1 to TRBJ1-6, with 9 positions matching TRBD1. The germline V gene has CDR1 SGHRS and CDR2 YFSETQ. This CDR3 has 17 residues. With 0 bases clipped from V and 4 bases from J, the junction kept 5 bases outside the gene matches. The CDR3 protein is CASSLVYRGLYNSPLHF. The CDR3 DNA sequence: TGCGCCAGCAGCTTGGTTTACAGGGGGCTGTATAATTCACCCCTCCACTTT.

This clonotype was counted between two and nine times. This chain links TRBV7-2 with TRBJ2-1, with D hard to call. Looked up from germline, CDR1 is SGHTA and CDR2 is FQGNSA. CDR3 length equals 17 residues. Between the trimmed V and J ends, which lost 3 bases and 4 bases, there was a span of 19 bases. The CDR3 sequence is CASSLVDGRRFYNEQFF. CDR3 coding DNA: TGTGCCAGCAGCTTGGTGGACGGCCGAAGGTTTTACAATGAGCAGTTCTTC. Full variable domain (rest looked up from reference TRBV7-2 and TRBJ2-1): GAGVSQSPSNKVTEKGKDVELRCDPISGHTALYWYRQSLGQGLEFLIYFQGNSAPDKSGLPSDRFSAERTGGSVSTLTIQRTQQEDSAVYLCASSLVDGRRFYNEQFFGPGTRLTVL.

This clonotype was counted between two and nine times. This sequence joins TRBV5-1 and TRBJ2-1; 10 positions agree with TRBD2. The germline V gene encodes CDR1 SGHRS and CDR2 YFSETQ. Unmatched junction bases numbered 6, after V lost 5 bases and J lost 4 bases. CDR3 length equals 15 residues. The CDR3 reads CASSSSGGNYNEQFF. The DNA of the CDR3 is TGCGCCAGCAGTTCTAGCGGGGGTAATTACAATGAGCAGTTCTTC.

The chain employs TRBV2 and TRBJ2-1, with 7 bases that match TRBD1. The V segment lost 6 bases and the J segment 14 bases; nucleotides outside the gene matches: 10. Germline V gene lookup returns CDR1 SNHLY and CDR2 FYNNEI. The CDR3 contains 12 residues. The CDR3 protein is CASRTGSLDKFF. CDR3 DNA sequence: TGTGCCAGCAGGACAGGGTCACTAGATAAGTTCTTC.

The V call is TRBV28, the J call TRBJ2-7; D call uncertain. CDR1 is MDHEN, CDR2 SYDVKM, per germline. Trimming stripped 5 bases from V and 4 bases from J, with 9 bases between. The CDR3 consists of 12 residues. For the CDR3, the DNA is TGTGCCAGCAGTCCCCCTCAATACGAGCAGTACTTC. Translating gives CASSPPQYEQYF.

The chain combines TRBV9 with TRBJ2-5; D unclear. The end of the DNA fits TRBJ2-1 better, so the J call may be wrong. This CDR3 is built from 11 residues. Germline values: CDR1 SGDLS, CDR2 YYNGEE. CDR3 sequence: CASSDYETQFF. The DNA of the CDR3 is TGTGCCAGCAGCGACTACGAGACCCAGTTCTTC.

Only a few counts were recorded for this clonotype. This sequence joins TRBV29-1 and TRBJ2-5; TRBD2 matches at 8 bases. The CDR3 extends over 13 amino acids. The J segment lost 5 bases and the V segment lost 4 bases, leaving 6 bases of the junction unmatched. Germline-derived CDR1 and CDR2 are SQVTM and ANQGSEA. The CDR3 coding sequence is TGCAGCGTTGGGGTTAGCGGGATCGAGACCCAGTACTTC. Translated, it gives CSVGVSGIETQYF.

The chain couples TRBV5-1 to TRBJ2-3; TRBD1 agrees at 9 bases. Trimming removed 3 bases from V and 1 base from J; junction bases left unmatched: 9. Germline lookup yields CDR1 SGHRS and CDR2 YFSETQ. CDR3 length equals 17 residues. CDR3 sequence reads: CASSSRDRAFRTDTQYF. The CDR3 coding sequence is TGCGCCAGCAGCTCGAGGGACAGGGCGTTTCGCACAGATACGCAGTATTTT.

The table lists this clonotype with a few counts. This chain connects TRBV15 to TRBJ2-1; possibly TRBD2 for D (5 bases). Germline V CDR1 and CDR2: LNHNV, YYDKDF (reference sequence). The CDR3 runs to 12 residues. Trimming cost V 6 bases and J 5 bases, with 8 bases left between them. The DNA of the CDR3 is TGTGCCACCAGGTCGCGGGACAATGAGCAGTTCTTC. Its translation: CATRSRDNEQFF.